The entry that follows covers one T cell receptor beta chain sequence. Germline-derived CDR1 and CDR2 are SNHLY and FYNNEI. Deletions cut 8 bases from V and 3 bases from J, with 16 bases between. The CDR3 sequence is 15 residues long. The data are from a study of blood T cell repertoires in COVID-19. Study-level background: PBMCs, B-cell-depleted T cells, or T cells were the source of the cDNA or gDNA that made up the material.

Under the authors' procedure: Estimated nucleated cell counts came from reference gene primer amplification. Measured with immunoSEQ multiplex PCR; TCRdb has only the in-frame clones, and not every one. For V, J and clone size, that table is used; D and trimming come from the DNA. This sample yields under 100,000 clones, of which 75% to 90% are seen a single time; more than 3% belongs to the top ten. The J gene is TRBJ1-4, the V gene TRBV2; possibly TRBD1 for D (5 bases). The sequenced sample was peripheral blood. This clonotype was sampled from a woman in her seventies with acute or convalescent COVID-19. For the CDR3, the DNA is TGTGCCAGCGGACCCGAAGGGGCCCCTAATGAAAAACTGTTTTTT. The encoded protein is CASGPEGAPNEKLFF.